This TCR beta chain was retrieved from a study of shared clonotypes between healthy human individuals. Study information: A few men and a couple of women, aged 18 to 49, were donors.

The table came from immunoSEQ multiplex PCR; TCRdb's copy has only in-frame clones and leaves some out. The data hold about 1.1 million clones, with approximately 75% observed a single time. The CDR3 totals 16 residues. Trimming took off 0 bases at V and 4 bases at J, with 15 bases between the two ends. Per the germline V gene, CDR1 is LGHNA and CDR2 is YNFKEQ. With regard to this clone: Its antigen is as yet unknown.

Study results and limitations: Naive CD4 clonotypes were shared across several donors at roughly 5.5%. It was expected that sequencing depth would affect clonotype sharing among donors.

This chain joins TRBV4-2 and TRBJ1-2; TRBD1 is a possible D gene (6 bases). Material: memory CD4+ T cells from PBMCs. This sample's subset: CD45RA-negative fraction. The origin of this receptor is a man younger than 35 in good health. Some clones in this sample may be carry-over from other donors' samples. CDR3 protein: CASSQEVQGSLYGYTF. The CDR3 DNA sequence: TGTGCCAGCAGCCAAGAGGTACAGGGCAGTCTCTATGGCTACACCTTC.